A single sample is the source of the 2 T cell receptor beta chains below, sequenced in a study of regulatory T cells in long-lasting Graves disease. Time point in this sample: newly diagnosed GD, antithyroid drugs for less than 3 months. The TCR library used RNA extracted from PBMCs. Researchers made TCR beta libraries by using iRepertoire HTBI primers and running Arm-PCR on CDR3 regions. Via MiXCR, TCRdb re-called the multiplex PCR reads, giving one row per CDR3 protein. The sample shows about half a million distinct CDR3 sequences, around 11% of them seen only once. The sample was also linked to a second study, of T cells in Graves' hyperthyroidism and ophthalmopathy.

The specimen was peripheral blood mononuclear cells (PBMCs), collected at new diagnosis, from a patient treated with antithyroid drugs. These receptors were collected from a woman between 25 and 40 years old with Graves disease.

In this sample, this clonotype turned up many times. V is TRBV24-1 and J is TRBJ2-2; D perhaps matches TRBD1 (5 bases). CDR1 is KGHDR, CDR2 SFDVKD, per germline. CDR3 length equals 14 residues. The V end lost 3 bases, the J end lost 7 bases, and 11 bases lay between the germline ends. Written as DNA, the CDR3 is TGTGCCACCAGTGATGCCCGACAGAGCGGGGAGCTGTTTTTT. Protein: CATSDARQSGELFF.

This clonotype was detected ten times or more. The CDR3 nucleotides read TGTGCCAGCAGCTTACTAGGGTACAATGAGCAGTTCTTC. Its translation: CASSLLGYNEQFF. The chain couples TRBV7-9 to TRBJ2-1; no definite D call. The V end was cut by 2 bases, the J end by 4 bases, with 6 bases between. This CDR3 comprises 13 residues. The germline gives CDR1 SEHNR, CDR2 FQNEAQ (reference sequence).